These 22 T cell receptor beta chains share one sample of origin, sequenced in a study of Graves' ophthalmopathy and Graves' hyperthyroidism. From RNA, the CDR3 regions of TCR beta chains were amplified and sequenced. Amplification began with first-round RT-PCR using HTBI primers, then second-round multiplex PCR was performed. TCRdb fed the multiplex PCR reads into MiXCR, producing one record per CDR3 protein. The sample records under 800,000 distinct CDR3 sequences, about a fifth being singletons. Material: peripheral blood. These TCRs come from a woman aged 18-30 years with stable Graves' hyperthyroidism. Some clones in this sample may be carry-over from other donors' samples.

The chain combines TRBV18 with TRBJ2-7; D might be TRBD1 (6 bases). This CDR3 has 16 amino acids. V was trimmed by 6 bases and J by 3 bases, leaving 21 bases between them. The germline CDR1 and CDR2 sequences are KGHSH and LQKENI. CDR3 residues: CASSPIPGTSLYEQYF. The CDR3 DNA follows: TGTGCCAGCTCTCCGATACCAGGGACAAGTCTCTACGAGCAGTACTTC.

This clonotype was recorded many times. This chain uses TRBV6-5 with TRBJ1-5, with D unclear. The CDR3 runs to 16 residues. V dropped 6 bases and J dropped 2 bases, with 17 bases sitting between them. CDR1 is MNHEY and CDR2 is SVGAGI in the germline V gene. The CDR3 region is CASSRRRAGGNQPQHF. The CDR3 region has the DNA TGTGCCAGCAGCCGACGAAGGGCGGGTGGCAATCAGCCCCAGCATTTT.

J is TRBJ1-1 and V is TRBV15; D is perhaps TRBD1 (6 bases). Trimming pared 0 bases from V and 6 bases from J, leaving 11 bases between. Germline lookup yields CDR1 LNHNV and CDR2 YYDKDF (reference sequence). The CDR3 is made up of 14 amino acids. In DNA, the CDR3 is TGTGCCACCAGCAGAGAGTGGGGGGCCCCTGAAGCTTTCTTT. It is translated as CATSREWGAPEAFF.

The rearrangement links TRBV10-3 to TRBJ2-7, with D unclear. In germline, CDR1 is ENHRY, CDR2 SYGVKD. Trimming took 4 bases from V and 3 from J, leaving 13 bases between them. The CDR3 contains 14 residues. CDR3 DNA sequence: TGTGCCATCAGTGGAAAGGGATTGAGCTACGAGCAGTACTTC. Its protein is CAISGKGLSYEQYF.

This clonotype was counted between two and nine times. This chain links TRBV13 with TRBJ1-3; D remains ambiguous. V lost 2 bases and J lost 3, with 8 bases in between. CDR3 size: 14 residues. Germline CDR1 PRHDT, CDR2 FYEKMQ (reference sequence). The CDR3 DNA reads TGTGCCAGCAGCTTATCGGCGGATGGAAACACCATATATTTT. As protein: CASSLSADGNTIYF.

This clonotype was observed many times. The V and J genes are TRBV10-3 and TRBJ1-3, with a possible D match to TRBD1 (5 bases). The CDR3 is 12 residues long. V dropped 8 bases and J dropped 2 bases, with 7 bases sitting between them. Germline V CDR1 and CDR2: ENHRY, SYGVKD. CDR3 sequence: CAIGTTGNTIYF. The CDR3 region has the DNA TGTGCCATCGGGACTACTGGAAACACCATATATTTT.

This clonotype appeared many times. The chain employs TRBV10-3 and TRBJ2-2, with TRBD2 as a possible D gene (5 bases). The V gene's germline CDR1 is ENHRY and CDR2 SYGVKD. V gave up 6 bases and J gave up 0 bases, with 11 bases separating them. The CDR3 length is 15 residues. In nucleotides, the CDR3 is TGTGCCATCAGCCCAACTAGTTCGAACACCGGGGAGCTGTTTTTT. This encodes CAISPTSSNTGELFF.

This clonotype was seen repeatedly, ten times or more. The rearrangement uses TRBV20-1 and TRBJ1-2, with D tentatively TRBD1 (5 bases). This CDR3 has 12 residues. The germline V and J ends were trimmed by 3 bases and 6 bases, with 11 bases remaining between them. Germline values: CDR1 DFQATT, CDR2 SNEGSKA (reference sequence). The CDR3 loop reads CSASEGTHGYTF. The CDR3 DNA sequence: TGCAGTGCTAGTGAGGGGACCCATGGCTACACCTTC.

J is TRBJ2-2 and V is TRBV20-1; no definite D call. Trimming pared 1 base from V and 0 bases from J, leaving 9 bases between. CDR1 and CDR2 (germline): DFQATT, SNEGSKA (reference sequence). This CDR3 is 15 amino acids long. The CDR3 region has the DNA TGCAGTGCTAGAGGCTACGACGCGAACACCGGGGAGCTGTTTTTT. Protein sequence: CSARGYDANTGELFF.

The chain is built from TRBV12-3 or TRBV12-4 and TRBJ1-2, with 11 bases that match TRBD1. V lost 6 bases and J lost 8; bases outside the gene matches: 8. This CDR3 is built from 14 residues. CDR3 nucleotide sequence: TGTGCCAGCAGCTCGGACAGGGGGCTATCGGGCTACACCTTC. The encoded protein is CASSSDRGLSGYTF.

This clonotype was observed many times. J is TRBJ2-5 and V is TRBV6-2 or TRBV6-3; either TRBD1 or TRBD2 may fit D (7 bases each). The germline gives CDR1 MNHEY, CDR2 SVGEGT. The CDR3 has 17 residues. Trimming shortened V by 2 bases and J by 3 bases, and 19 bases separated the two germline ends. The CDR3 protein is CASSYARGRESKETQYF. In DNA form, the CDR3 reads TGTGCCAGCAGTTACGCCAGGGGGAGGGAGTCCAAAGAGACCCAGTACTTC.

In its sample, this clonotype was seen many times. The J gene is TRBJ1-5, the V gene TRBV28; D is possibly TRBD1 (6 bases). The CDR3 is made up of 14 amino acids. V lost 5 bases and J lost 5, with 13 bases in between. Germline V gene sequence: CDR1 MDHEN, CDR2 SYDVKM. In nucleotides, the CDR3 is TGTGCCAGCAGTACAGGGTCCCCCGATCAGCCCCAGCATTTT. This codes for CASSTGSPDQPQHF.

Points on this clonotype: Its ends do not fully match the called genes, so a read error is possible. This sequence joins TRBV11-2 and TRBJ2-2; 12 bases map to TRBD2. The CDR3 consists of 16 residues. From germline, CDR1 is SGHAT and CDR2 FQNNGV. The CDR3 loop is CASSPWTSGKAGELLF. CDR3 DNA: TGTGCCAGCAGCCCGTGGACTAGCGGGAAGGCCGGGGAGCTGTTGTTT.

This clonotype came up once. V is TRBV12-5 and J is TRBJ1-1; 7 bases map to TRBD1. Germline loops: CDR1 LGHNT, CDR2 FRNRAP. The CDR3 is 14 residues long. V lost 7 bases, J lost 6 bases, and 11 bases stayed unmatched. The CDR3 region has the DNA TGTGCTAGTGCTCCGCACCAGGGGGGAGCTGAAGCTTTCTTT. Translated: CASAPHQGGAEAFF.

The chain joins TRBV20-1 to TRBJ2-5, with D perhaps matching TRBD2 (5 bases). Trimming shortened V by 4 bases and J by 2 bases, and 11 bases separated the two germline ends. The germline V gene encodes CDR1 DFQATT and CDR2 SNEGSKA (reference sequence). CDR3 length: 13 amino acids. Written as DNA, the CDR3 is TGCAGTGCTATGGGTCGCGGGCAAGAGACCCAGTACTTC. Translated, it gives CSAMGRGQETQYF.

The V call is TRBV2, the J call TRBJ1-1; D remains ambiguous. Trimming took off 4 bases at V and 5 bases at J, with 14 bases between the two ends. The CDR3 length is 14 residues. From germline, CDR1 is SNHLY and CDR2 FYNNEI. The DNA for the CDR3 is TGTGCCAGCAGTGTCTCGGGAGCTCGGACTGAAGCTTTCTTT. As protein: CASSVSGARTEAFF.

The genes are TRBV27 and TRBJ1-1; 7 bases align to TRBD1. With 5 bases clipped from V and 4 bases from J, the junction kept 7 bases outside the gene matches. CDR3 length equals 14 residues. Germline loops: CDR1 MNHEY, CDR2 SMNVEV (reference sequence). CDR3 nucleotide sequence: TGTGCCAGCAGTACGACAGGGTTAGGCACTGAAGCTTTCTTT. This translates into CASSTTGLGTEAFF.

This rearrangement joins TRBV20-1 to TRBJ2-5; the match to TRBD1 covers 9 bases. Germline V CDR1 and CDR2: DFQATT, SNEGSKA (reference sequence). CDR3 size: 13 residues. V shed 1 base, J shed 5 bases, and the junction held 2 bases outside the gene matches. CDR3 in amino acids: CSARVGTGETQYF. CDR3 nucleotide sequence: TGCAGTGCTAGAGTGGGGACAGGGGAGACCCAGTACTTC.

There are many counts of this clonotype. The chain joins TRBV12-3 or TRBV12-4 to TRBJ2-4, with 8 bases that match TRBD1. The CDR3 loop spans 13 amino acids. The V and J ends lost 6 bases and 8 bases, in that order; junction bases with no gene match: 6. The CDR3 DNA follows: TGTGCCAGCAGCTTCGACAGGGGCGACATTCAGTACTTC. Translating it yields CASSFDRGDIQYF.

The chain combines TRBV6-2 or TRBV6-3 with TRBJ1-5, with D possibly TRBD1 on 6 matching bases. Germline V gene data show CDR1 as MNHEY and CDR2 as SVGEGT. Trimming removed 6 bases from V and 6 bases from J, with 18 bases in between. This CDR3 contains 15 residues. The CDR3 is CASRPTQGSVQPQHF. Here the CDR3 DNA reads TGTGCCAGCAGACCAACCCAGGGGTCTGTTCAGCCCCAGCATTTT.

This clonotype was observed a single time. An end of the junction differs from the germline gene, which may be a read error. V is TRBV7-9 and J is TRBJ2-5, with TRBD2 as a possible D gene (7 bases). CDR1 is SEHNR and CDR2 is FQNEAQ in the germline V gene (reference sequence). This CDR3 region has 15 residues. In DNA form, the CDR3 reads TGCGCCAGCAGCCCCCCCCCCGGGTGGGAGGGGGCCCAGTACTTC. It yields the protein CASSPPPGWEGAQYF.

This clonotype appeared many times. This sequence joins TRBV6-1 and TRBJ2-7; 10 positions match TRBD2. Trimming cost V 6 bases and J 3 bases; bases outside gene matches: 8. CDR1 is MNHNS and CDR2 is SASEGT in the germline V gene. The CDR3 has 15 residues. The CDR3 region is CASRSGLAALYEQYF. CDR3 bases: TGTGCCAGCAGATCTGGACTAGCGGCACTCTACGAGCAGTACTTC.